One and the same sample provided the 29 T cell receptor beta chains below, sequenced in a study of T-cell memory formation after mild COVID-19. Using its own MiXCR run on the 5' RACE reads, TCRdb lists one record per CDR3 protein. Of about half a million distinct CDR3 sequences detected, 15% to 20% appear once; the ten largest clones hold approximately 13%. Sequenced material: PBMCs or a T cell subset sorted from them (not recorded which). Receptors were obtained from an adult woman who had mild COVID-19 (a few samples of this study predate the infection). Cell type and time point are not known.

This clonotype was seen a handful of times. The rearrangement joins TRBV7-9 to TRBJ2-3, with 7 bases identical to TRBD1. This CDR3 is 14 amino acids long. Germline CDR1 and CDR2: SEHNR and FQNEAQ (reference sequence). After removal of 6 bases from V and 5 bases from J, the junction contained 8 bases not matched to a gene. The DNA for the CDR3 is TGTGCCAGCAGAGAGGGGGCTCACATAGATACGCAGTATTTT. Translating gives CASREGAHIDTQYF.

This clonotype occurred a few times. The rearrangement joins TRBV7-9 to TRBJ1-1; 7 nucleotides match TRBD1. J was trimmed by 11 bases and V by 5 bases; bases with no gene match: 5. Germline loops: CDR1 SEHNR, CDR2 FQNEAQ (reference sequence). The CDR3 has 11 residues. For the CDR3, the DNA is TGTGCCAGCAGCGCAGACAGGGTGGCTTTCTTT. Translating it yields CASSADRVAFF.

V gene TRBV9 combines with J gene TRBJ2-7, with 9 bases that match TRBD2. The CDR3 is 15 residues long. CDR1 is SGDLS, CDR2 YYNGEE, per germline. The V and J ends lost 0 bases and 3 bases, in that order; junction bases with no gene match: 4. CDR3 sequence: CASSVGSSGVYEQYF. The CDR3, as DNA: TGTGCCAGCAGCGTAGGATCTAGCGGGGTCTACGAGCAGTACTTC.

Concerning this clonotype itself: Sequence at one end of the junction differs from germline and may be a read error. The genes are TRBV7-7 and TRBJ2-1; D unresolved. The germline V gene encodes CDR1 SSHAT and CDR2 FNYEAQ (reference sequence). This CDR3 is built from 14 residues. This chain's CDR3 is CASSLVGPEDEQFF. The CDR3 coding sequence is TGTGCTAGCAGCTTAGTAGGGCCCGAGGATGAGCAGTTCTTC.

As to this clonotype: A junction end diverges from the germline sequence, so it may reflect a read error. The V gene is TRBV3-1, the J gene TRBJ1-1; D is perhaps TRBD1 (6 bases). Germline V CDR1 and CDR2: LGHDT, YNNKEL (reference sequence). The CDR3 is made up of 12 amino acids. The CDR3 region has the DNA TGTGCCAGCGGCCAAGATTGGACAGACGCTTTCTTT. Translated, it gives CASGQDWTDAFF. Together with reference TRBV3-1 and TRBJ1-1, the CDR3 gives the full variable domain: DTAVSQTPKYLVTQMGNDKSIKCEQNLGHDTMYWYKQDSKKFLKIMFSYNNKELIINETVPNRFSPKSPDKAHLNLHINSLELGDSAVYFCASGQDWTDAFFGQGTRLTVV.

This sequence joins TRBV6-2 or TRBV6-3 and TRBJ2-7; a possible D gene is TRBD1 (6 bases). Germline V gene sequence: CDR1 MNHEY, CDR2 SVGEGT. The V gene lost 6 bases and the J gene lost 5 bases, with 17 bases spanning the gap. This CDR3 has 14 amino acids. The CDR3 sequence is CASRDTGSGHEQYF. In DNA, the CDR3 is TGTGCCAGCAGGGATACAGGGTCGGGCCACGAGCAGTACTTC.

This clonotype was observed at least ten times. The chain is built from TRBV25-1 and TRBJ1-1; unclear D gene. Looked up from germline, CDR1 is MGHDK and CDR2 is SYGVNS. V was trimmed by 6 bases and J by 5 bases, leaving 10 bases between them. The CDR3 has 12 amino acids. CDR3 coding DNA: TGTGCCAGCAGCCAGACTAGAACTGAAGCTTTCTTT. Protein sequence: CASSQTRTEAFF.

This clonotype was counted only a few times. The chain joins TRBV7-2 to TRBJ1-5; D is possibly TRBD1 (5 bases). Germline V gives CDR1 SGHTA, CDR2 FQGNSA. The V end was cut by 3 bases, the J end by 6 bases, with 15 bases between. This CDR3 is 15 amino acids long. This CDR3 is CASSFDTGRGQPQHF. In nucleotides, the CDR3 is TGTGCCAGCAGCTTCGACACGGGGCGCGGTCAGCCCCAGCATTTT.

This clonotype has a count of ten or more. The chain recombines TRBV27 with TRBJ2-7; D gene uncertain. Trimming shortened V by 11 bases and J by 5 bases, and 22 bases separated the two germline ends. Per germline, CDR1 MNHEY and CDR2 SMNVEV (reference sequence). This CDR3 region has 14 residues. The CDR3 sequence is CASGLGFRGDEQYF. As DNA, the CDR3 is TGTGCCTCTGGATTGGGATTCCGTGGGGACGAGCAGTACTTC.

This clonotype was picked up a small number of times. The CDR3 spells CASSFGRGYDGYEQYF. DNA for the CDR3: TGTGCCAGCAGCTTTGGCAGGGGTTACGACGGCTACGAGCAGTACTTC. The V call is TRBV7-2, the J call TRBJ2-7; D is possibly TRBD1 (6 bases). V lost 3 bases and J lost 3, with 18 bases in between. Looked up from germline, CDR1 is SGHTA and CDR2 is FQGNSA. The CDR3 extends over 16 amino acids. Variable domain in full (rest from reference TRBV7-2 and TRBJ2-7): GAGVSQSPSNKVTEKGKDVELRCDPISGHTALYWYRQSLGQGLEFLIYFQGNSAPDKSGLPSDRFSAERTGGSVSTLTIQRTQQEDSAVYLCASSFGRGYDGYEQYFGPGTRLTVT.

This rearrangement joins TRBV27 to TRBJ1-1, with D maybe TRBD1 (6 bases). With 6 bases removed from V and 1 base from J, the gap between germline ends came to 12 bases. This CDR3 comprises 14 residues. The germline gives CDR1 MNHEY, CDR2 SMNVEV (reference sequence). The CDR3: CASSRDRTNTEAFF. Written as DNA, the CDR3 is TGTGCCAGCAGCCGTGACAGGACGAACACTGAAGCTTTCTTT.

This clonotype has a handful of counts. The genes are TRBV3-1 and TRBJ2-1; D may be TRBD2 (5 bases). The CDR3 contains 15 residues. Trimming cost V 8 bases and J 5 bases, with 19 bases left between them. Germline CDR1 is LGHDT and CDR2 is YNNKEL (reference sequence). The CDR3 loop is CASGFGRGPDNEQFF. The CDR3 nucleotides read TGTGCCAGCGGATTTGGGAGAGGGCCCGACAATGAGCAGTTCTTC.

In its sample, this clonotype was seen many times. The V gene is TRBV15, the J gene TRBJ2-7; tentatively, D is TRBD2 (6 bases). Germline CDR1 and CDR2: LNHNV and YYDKDF (reference sequence). The CDR3 has 17 amino acids. Trimming removed 2 bases at V and 2 bases at J, with 19 bases between. CDR3: CATSRTSNGRGTYEQYF. CDR3 bases: TGTGCCACCAGCAGAACATCAAACGGGAGAGGTACCTACGAGCAGTACTTC.

The rearrangement uses TRBV27 and TRBJ1-2; D might be TRBD1 (6 bases). The V gene lost 2 bases and the J gene lost 5 bases, with 12 bases spanning the gap. The CDR3 totals 14 residues. Germline loops: CDR1 MNHEY, CDR2 SMNVEV (reference sequence). CDR3 nucleotides: TGTGCCAGCAGTTTAGCAGGGCAGGGGTATGGCTACACCTTC. As protein: CASSLAGQGYGYTF.

This clonotype appeared a few times. The chain combines TRBV9 with TRBJ1-1, with D perhaps TRBD1 (5 bases). The germline CDR1 and CDR2 sequences are SGDLS and YYNGEE. Trimming shortened V by 2 bases and J by 4 bases, and 15 bases separated the two germline ends. The CDR3 totals 15 residues. CDR3 bases: TGTGCCAGCAGCGTCCAGGGAGGGTTTGGCACTGAAGCTTTCTTT. This sequence encodes CASSVQGGFGTEAFF.

The table lists this clonotype with a few counts. The rearrangement joins TRBV28 to TRBJ2-7; TRBD1 is a possible D gene (5 bases). The germline V and J ends were trimmed by 0 bases and 6 bases, with 9 bases remaining between them. The CDR3 length is 13 residues. Germline CDR1 and CDR2: MDHEN and SYDVKM. Here the CDR3 reads CASSLWSGREQYF. In DNA form, the CDR3 reads TGTGCCAGCAGTTTATGGTCAGGGCGCGAGCAGTACTTC.

The chain employs TRBV20-1 and TRBJ1-1, with a tentative D call TRBD1 (6 bases). CDR1 and CDR2 from the germline V gene are DFQATT and SNEGSKA (reference sequence). Trimming left V 6 bases short and J 5 bases short, with 19 bases between. The CDR3 runs to 14 residues. The CDR3 DNA is TGCAGTGCATGGAGGGCAGGGGTGGGAACTGAAGCTTTCTTT. It specifies CSAWRAGVGTEAFF.

Only a few counts were recorded for this clonotype. This rearrangement joins TRBV5-1 to TRBJ2-7, with D tentatively TRBD2 (5 bases). The V gene's germline CDR1 is SGHRS and CDR2 YFSETQ. There are 13 residues in the CDR3. V shed 8 bases and J shed 6 bases, with 18 bases lying between them. CDR3 sequence: CASLPRVAREQYF. In nucleotides, the CDR3 is TGCGCCAGTCTCCCGAGAGTAGCGCGCGAGCAGTACTTC.

V usage is TRBV4-1 and J usage is TRBJ2-5; a possible D gene is TRBD1 (5 bases). V lost 3 bases and J lost 4, with 21 bases in between. The CDR3 covers 17 residues. Germline V CDR1 and CDR2: MGHRA, YSYEKL. CDR3 loop: CASSHDTLAGGAETQYF. The CDR3 region has the DNA TGCGCCAGCAGCCATGATACCTTAGCCGGTGGGGCAGAGACCCAGTACTTC.

A note on this clonotype: A read error may explain this, as a much larger clone is one base away. V usage is TRBV7-2 and J usage is TRBJ2-1; D gene unclear. In germline, CDR1 is SGHTA, CDR2 FQGNSA. CDR3 length: 14 residues. CDR3 region: CASSRPPRVDEKFF. The CDR3 coding sequence is TGTGCCAGCAGTCGGCCCCCTCGGGTGGATGAGAAGTTCTTC.

This clonotype was detected only a few times. The chain recombines TRBV5-4 with TRBJ2-1; TRBD2 is a possible D gene (6 bases). Germline V gene sequence: CDR1 SGHNT, CDR2 YYREEE (reference sequence). The CDR3 is made up of 13 amino acids. The germline V and J ends were trimmed by 3 bases and 8 bases, with 12 bases remaining between them. CDR3 sequence: CASSSGLGDEQFF. The CDR3 region has the DNA TGTGCCAGCAGCTCGGGACTGGGCGATGAGCAGTTCTTC.

A few counts support this clonotype. One end of the junction is discordant with germline, which a read error may explain. The rearrangement uses TRBV4-1 and TRBJ2-5; 11 bases line up with TRBD2. From germline, CDR1 is MGHRA and CDR2 YSYEKL. The CDR3 spans 13 residues. The CDR3 DNA sequence: TGCGCCAGCAGCCCAGGGACTAGCGGTCCCCGGTTCTTC. Translated, it gives CASSPGTSGPRFF.

A single count supports this clonotype. The chain uses TRBV12-3 or TRBV12-4 and TRBJ1-2; 8 bases are shared with TRBD1. This CDR3 spans 18 amino acids. V lost 4 bases, J lost 4 bases, and 17 bases stayed unmatched. As DNA, the CDR3 is TGTGCCAGCAGTTCGCCGGGGAGGCAGGGGGCGCTTCCCTATGGCTACACCTTC. This gives the protein CASSSPGRQGALPYGYTF.

The V and J genes are TRBV12-3 or TRBV12-4 and TRBJ2-3; D gene uncertain. The CDR3 runs to 15 residues. With 3 bases removed from V and 5 bases from J, the gap between germline ends came to 15 bases. The DNA for the CDR3 is TGTGCCAGCAGTTTTGGCCTAGGGCGAGGAGATACGCAGTATTTT. Encoded protein: CASSFGLGRGDTQYF.

Ten or more counts support this clonotype. The V and J genes are TRBV7-9 and TRBJ1-1, with 8 bases identical to TRBD1. V shed 5 bases, J shed 5 bases, and the junction held 4 bases outside the gene matches. Germline-derived CDR1 and CDR2 are SEHNR and FQNEAQ (reference sequence). The CDR3 has 13 residues. The CDR3: CASSRDRRTEAFF. In DNA, the CDR3 is TGTGCCAGCAGCCGGGACAGGCGGACTGAAGCTTTCTTT.

The rearrangement links TRBV15 to TRBJ2-7; unclear D gene. Germline V gene data show CDR1 as LNHNV and CDR2 as YYDKDF (reference sequence). The CDR3 spans 18 residues. V was cut by 0 bases and J by 3 bases, with 21 bases left in between. The CDR3 coding sequence is TGTGCCACCAGCAGAGATACCTCGCTACTTAGCCGGGTCTACGAGCAGTACTTC. Translation: CATSRDTSLLSRVYEQYF. The whole variable domain, filled in from reference TRBV15 and TRBJ2-7, reads DAMVIQNPRYQVTQFGKPVTLSCSQTLNHNVMYWYQQKSSQAPKLLFHYYDKDFNNEADTPDNFQSRRPNTSFCFLDIRSPGLGDTAMYLCATSRDTSLLSRVYEQYFGPGTRLTVT.

This chain's CDR3 is CSARAPTGGNTEAFF. CDR3 in DNA: TGCAGTGCTAGAGCCCCGACAGGGGGAAACACTGAAGCTTTCTTT. J is TRBJ1-1 and V is TRBV20-1; the match to TRBD1 covers 9 bases. V dropped 1 base and J dropped 2; count of bases not matched to a gene: 5. CDR1 is DFQATT, CDR2 SNEGSKA, per germline (reference sequence). This CDR3 has 15 residues.

The chain links TRBV12-3 or TRBV12-4 to TRBJ2-7, with 8 bases fitting TRBD1. Trimming removed 5 bases from V and 5 bases from J; junction bases left unmatched: 11. CDR3 length: 15 residues. Written as DNA, the CDR3 is TGTGCCAGCAGTCTCGACCGGACAGGGCGGGACGAGCAGTACTTC. Translated: CASSLDRTGRDEQYF.

The table lists this clonotype with many counts. The gene calls are TRBV5-4 and TRBJ2-3; 10 positions match TRBD2. V gave up 2 bases and J gave up 1 base; unmatched junction bases: 1. This CDR3 spans 15 amino acids. Germline V gene sequence: CDR1 SGHNT, CDR2 YYREEE (reference sequence). The CDR3 nucleotides read TGTGCCAGCAGCTTAAGCGGGGGGGGCACAGATACGCAGTATTTT. Its translation is CASSLSGGGTDTQYF.